This T cell receptor beta chain was recovered during a study of T cell changes during pregnancy in multiple sclerosis. Data came from immunoSEQ multiplex PCR; TCRdb stores just in-frame clones and leaves some out. The sample contains about 71,000 clones, roughly nine tenths of which appear only once. The germline gives CDR1 LNHDA, CDR2 SQIVND (reference sequence). This CDR3 is 13 amino acids long. Trimming took 5 bases from V and 7 from J; bases not matched to a gene: 7. The source material was CD8+ T cells from peripheral blood mononuclear cells, sampled before pregnancy. This clonotype originated in a female donor with multiple sclerosis, enrolled in a pregnancy study. The V call is TRBV19, the J call TRBJ1-1; 7 bases match TRBD1. The CDR3 DNA reads TGTGCCAGTAGTCTTATGACAGGGCTTGAAGCTTTCTTT. Translation: CASSLMTGLEAFF.